Given below is one TCR beta chain in context. Its target is not known. This entry comes from a study of CXCR3-negative and CXCR3-positive naive CD8 T cells. The TRB libraries of cDNA were built by UMI-labeled 5' RACE. From its re-call of the 5' RACE reads, TCRdb lists each CDR3 protein once, without DNA. This sample's clone table lists 100,000 or so distinct CDR3 sequences. CDR3 length: 15 amino acids. Germline V lookup: CDR1 LGHDT, CDR2 YNNKEL (reference sequence). Whole-study findings and limits: Higher TRB CDR3 hydrophobicity marked CXCR3-positive naive cells relative to CXCR3-negative naive cells.

The sequence was collected from a human donor in good health. Some clones in this sample may be carry-over from other donors' samples. The sequenced sample was naive CXCR3- CD8+ T cells from blood. The subset: CD45RO-CCR7+CD27+CD95- naive CD8+ T cells lacking CXCR3 (TNR3-). V and J are TRBV3-1 and TRBJ2-3; TCRdb outputs TRBD1, but without DNA this stays unchecked. CDR3 in amino acids: CASSWFQGAMDTQYF.